The T cell receptor (beta chain) under discussion was sequenced for a study of brain metastases from non-small cell lung cancer. Comments on this clone: The junction departs from germline at one end; a sequencing error may be responsible.

Method: immunoSEQ multiplex PCR; TCRdb's copy keeps in-frame clones and lacks some. This table has fewer than 4,500 clones, roughly 90% appearing once. The sample comprised primary lung tumor tissue. This receptor was taken from a donor at least 40 years old with non-small cell lung cancer.

The CDR3 loop is CATWTSGNAYEQYF. The CDR3, as DNA: TGTGCCACTTGGACTAGCGGGAATGCCTACGAACAGTACTTC. The chain recombines TRBV10-3 with TRBJ2-7, with 12 bases matching TRBD2. CDR3 length: 14 amino acids. Looked up from germline, CDR1 is ENHRY and CDR2 is SYGVKD.